Sequencing of this TCR beta chain was carried out in a study of blood T cell repertoires in COVID-19. Overall study context: PBMCs, B-cell-depleted T cells, or T cells were the source of the cDNA or gDNA that made up the material.

The repertoire was sequenced with immunoSEQ multiplex PCR; TCRdb's copy has only in-frame clones and lacks some. The data show some 160,000 clones, 79% seen once. V lost 3 bases and J lost 8, with 16 bases in between. Germline V lookup: CDR1 DFQATT, CDR2 SNEGSKA (reference sequence). The CDR3 runs 13 residues. This study enrolled people aged roughly 18 to 90 from about 24 US geographic areas. Participants' reported clinical history set cohort assignment. Sequenced material: PBMCs or T cells enriched from blood (not recorded which). The rearrangement joins TRBV20-1 to TRBJ1-2; D is ambiguous. The TCR was taken from a woman aged 70-85 years in a cohort exposed to, infected with or recovered from COVID-19 (not recorded which). This chain's CDR3 is CSASISGGMGYTF. The CDR3 DNA reads TGCAGTGCTAGTATTTCGGGAGGGATGGGCTACACCTTC.